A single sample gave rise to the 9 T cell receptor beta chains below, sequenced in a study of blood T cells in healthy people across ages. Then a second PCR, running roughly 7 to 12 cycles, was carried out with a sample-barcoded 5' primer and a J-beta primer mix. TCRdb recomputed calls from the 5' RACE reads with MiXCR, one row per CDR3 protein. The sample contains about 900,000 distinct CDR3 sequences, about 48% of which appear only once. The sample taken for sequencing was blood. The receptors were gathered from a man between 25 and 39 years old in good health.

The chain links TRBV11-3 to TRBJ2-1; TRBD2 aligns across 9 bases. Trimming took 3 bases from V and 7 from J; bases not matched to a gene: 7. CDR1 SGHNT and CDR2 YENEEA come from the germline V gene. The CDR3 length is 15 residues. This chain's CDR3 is CASSLRGGLGNEQFF. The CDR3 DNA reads TGTGCCAGCAGCTTGCGGGGGGGCCTCGGGAATGAGCAGTTCTTC. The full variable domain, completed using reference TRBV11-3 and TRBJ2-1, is EAGVVQSPRYKIIEKKQPVAFWCNPISGHNTLYWYLQNLGQGPELLIRYENEEAVDDSQLPKDRFSAERLKGVDSTLKIQPAELGDSAVYLCASSLRGGLGNEQFFGPGTRLTVL.

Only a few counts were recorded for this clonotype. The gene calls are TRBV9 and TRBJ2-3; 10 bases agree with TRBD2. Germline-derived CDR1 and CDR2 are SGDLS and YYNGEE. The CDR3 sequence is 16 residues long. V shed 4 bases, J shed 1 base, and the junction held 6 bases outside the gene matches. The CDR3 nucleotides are TGTGCCAGCAGCCCGCTAGCGGGGGCTGGCACAGATACGCAGTATTTT. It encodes CASSPLAGAGTDTQYF.

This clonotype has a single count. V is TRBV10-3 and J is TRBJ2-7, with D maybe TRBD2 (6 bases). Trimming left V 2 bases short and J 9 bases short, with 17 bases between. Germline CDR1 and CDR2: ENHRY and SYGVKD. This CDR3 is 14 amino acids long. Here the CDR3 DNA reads TGTGCCATCAGTGAGAGCCTAGGCCCGCGGGGGCAGTACTTC. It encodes CAISESLGPRGQYF.

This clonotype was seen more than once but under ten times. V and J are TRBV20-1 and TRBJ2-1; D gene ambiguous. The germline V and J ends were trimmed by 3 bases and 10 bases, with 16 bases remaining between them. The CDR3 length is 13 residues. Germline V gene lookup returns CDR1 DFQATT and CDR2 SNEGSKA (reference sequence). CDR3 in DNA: TGCAGTGCTAGGGACGTAACTATAGAAGAGCAGTTCTTC. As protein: CSARDVTIEEQFF.

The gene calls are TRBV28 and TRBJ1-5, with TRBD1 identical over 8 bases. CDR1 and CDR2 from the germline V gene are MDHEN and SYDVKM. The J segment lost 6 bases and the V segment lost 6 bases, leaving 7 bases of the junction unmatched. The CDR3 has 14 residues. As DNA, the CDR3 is TGTGCCAGCAGGGCCGGACAGGGTTCTCAGCCCCAGCATTTT. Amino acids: CASRAGQGSQPQHF.

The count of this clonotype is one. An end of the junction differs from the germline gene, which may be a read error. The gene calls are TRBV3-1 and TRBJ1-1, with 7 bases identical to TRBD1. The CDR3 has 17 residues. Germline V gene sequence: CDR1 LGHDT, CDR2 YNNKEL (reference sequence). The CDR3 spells CASSTRQGGFRNIEAFF. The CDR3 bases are TGTGCCAGCAGCACCAGACAGGGCGGGTTTAGGAACATTGAAGCTTTCTTT.

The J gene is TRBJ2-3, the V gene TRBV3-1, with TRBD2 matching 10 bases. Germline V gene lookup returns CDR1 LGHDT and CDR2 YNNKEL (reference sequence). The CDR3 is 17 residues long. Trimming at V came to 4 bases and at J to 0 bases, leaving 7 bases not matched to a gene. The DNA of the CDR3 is TGTGCCAGCAGCCTTCGACGAGCGGGGGGGAGCACAGATACGCAGTATTTT. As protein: CASSLRRAGGSTDTQYF.

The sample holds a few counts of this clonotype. CDR3: CASSPSPTGLNTEAFF. In DNA form, the CDR3 reads TGCGCCAGCAGCCCCTCGCCCACAGGGTTGAACACTGAAGCTTTCTTT. The chain is built from TRBV4-1 and TRBJ1-1, with a weak D call TRBD1 (6 bases). V was pared by 4 bases and J by 0 bases, with 15 bases between. Per germline, CDR1 MGHRA and CDR2 YSYEKL. The CDR3 consists of 16 residues.

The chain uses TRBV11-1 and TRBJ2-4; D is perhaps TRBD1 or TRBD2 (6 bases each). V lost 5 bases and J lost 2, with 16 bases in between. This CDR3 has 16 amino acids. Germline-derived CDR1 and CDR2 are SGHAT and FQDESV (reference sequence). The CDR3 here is CASSPSGAGSKNIQYF. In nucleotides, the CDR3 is TGTGCCAGCAGCCCCTCGGGGGCGGGGTCCAAAAACATTCAGTACTTC. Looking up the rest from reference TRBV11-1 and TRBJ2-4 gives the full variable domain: EAEVAQSPRYKITEKSQAVAFWCDPISGHATLYWYRQILGQGPELLVQFQDESVVDDSQLPKDRFSAERLKGVDSTLKIQPAELGDSAMYLCASSPSGAGSKNIQYFGAGTRLSVL.